This T cell receptor beta chain was retrieved from a study of CD8 T cells in ankylosing spondylitis. Study-wide results and limits: With a CD8+ phenotype, disease-linked clones were relatively rare in peripheral blood.

This clonotype appeared a few times. Its specificity is not known. In TCRdb, the 5' RACE reads were re-called with MiXCR into one record per CDR3 protein. The sample has 30,000 to 45,000 distinct CDR3 sequences; roughly 13% are singletons. Per the germline V gene, CDR1 is SQVTM and CDR2 is ANQGSEA. The V end lost 6 bases, the J end lost 4 bases, and 12 bases lay between the germline ends. CDR3 length: 13 amino acids. The genes are TRBV29-1 and TRBJ2-2; D not resolved. The sample taken for sequencing was synovial fluid, either unsorted or a sorted T cell fraction (not recorded which). The source is a male donor with ankylosing spondylitis. CDR3 bases: TGCAGCGTACGCGGAGTTGGCACCGGGGAGCTGTTTTTT. Translated: CSVRGVGTGELFF.